Listed here is a single T cell receptor (beta chain). The target antigen is unknown. This sample includes further DNA sequences coding for the same CDR3. The data were taken from a study of PD-1 blockade in mismatch repair-deficient tumors. The wider study: All were previously treated, progressing patients with 11 to 13 mismatch repair-deficient cancer types.

The study, taken as a whole, reports: After pembrolizumab, tumor-resident clones rose rapidly, then generally contracted before radiologic responses.

The repertoire was sequenced with immunoSEQ multiplex PCR; TCRdb's copy has only in-frame clones and lacks some. The table includes some 100,000 clones, 82% detected once. The ends were cut back, 3 bases at V and 4 bases at J, with 6 bases in the middle. The CDR3 extends over 12 amino acids. CDR1 and CDR2 (germline): KGHSH, LQKENI. The genes are TRBV18 and TRBJ2-5, with D perhaps matching TRBD1 (5 bases). Material: peripheral blood, obtained about 36 weeks after starting pembrolizumab. The receptor was derived from an adult with mismatch repair-deficient cancer. CDR3 region: CASSPQGETQYF. The DNA of the CDR3 is TGTGCCAGCTCACCCCAGGGAGAGACCCAGTACTTC. The whole variable domain, remainder taken from reference TRBV18 and TRBJ2-5, is NAGVMQNPRHLVRRRGQEARLRCSPMKGHSHVYWYRQLPEEGLKFMVYLQKENIIDESGMPKERFSAEFPKEGPSILRIQQVVRGDSAAYFCASSPQGETQYFGPGTRLLVL.